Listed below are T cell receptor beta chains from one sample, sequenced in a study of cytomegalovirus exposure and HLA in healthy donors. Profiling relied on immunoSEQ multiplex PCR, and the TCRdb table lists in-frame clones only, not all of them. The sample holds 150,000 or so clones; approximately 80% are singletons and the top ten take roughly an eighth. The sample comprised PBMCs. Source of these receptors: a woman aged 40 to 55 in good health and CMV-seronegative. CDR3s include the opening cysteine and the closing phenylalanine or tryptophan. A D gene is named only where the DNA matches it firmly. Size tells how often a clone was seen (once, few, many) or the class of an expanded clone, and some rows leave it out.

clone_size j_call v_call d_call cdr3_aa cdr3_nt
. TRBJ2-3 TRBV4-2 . CASKTSGLSTDTQYF TGTGCCAGCAAGACCTCGGGACTGAGCACAGATACGCAGTATTTT
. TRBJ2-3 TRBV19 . CASSIAGTSDTQYF TGTGCCAGTAGTATAGCGGGGACTTCAGATACGCAGTATTTT
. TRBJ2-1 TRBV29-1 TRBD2 CGVGRRLAEDNEQFF TGCGGCGTTGGAAGGAGACTAGCGGAAGACAATGAGCAGTTCTTC
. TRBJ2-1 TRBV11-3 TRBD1 CASSYSGTGGTNEQFF TGTGCCAGCAGCTACTCCGGGACAGGGGGGACCAATGAGCAGTTCTTC
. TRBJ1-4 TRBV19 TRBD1 CATVGTVGEKLFF TGTGCCACCGTGGGGACAGTTGGCGAAAAACTGTTTTTT
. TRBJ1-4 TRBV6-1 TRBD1 CASSEAYRGSEKLFF TGTGCCAGCAGTGAAGCATACAGGGGGAGTGAAAAACTGTTTTTT
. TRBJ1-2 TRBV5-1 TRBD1 CASSRPGQDYGYTF TGCGCCAGCAGCCGTCCGGGACAGGACTATGGCTACACCTTC
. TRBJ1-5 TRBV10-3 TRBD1 CATGQGAVDQPQHF TGTGCCACCGGACAGGGGGCTGTTGATCAGCCCCAGCATTTT
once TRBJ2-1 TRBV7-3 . CASSYGGVYNEQFF TGTGCCAGCAGCTACGGGGGTGTCTACAATGAGCAGTTCTTC
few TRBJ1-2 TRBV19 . CASSTVANYGYTF TGTGCCAGTAGTACTGTCGCTAACTATGGCTACACCTTC
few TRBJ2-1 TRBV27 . CASTSRAYNEQFF TGTGCCAGCACCTCGCGTGCCTACAATGAGCAGTTCTTC
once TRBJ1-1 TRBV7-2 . CASSLVLAGNTEAFF TGTGCCAGCAGCTTAGTATTGGCGGGGAACACTGAAGCTTTCTTT
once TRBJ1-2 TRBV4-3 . CASSQDLRVYGYTF TGCGCCAGCAGCCAAGATCTCCGGGTCTATGGCTACACCTTC
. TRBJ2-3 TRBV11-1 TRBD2 CASSLGTSITDTQYF TGTGCCAGCAGCTTGGGGACTAGCATTACAGATACGCAGTATTTT
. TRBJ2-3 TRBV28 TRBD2 CASSLAGFFTDTQYF TGTGCCAGCAGTCTAGCGGGCTTCTTCACAGATACGCAGTATTTT
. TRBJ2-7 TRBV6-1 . CASSEVRQGGYEQYF TGTGCCAGCAGTGAAGTTCGGCAGGGCGGCTACGAGCAGTACTTC
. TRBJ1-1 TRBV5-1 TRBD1 CASSRTGKDTEAFF TGCGCCAGCAGCCGGACAGGGAAAGACACTGAAGCTTTCTTT
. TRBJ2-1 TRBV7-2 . CASSLGDFYNEQFF TGTGCCAGCAGCTTAGGGGACTTCTACAATGAGCAGTTCTTC
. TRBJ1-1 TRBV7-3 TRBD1 CASSPQGLESTEAFF TGTGCCAGCAGCCCACAGGGGCTCGAGAGCACTGAAGCTTTCTTT
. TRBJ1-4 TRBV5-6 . CASSLAGANEKLFF TGTGCCAGCAGCTTGGCAGGGGCTAATGAAAAACTGTTTTTT
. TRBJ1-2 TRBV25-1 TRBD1 CASSGGTGIDGYTF TGTGCCAGCAGTGGGGGGACAGGGATTGACGGCTACACCTTC
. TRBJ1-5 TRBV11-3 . CASSNVGSRQPQHF TGTGCCAGCAGCAACGTAGGGAGCCGTCAGCCCCAGCATTTT
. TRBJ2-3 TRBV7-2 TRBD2 CASSSGLAGGTDTQYF TGTGCCAGCAGCTCGGGACTAGCGGGGGGCACAGATACGCAGTATTTT
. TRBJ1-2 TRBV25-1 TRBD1 CASSLITGDYGYTF TGTGCCAGCAGTCTTATAACAGGGGACTATGGCTACACCTTC
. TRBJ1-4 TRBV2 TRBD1 CASSEDRKYATNEKLFF TGTGCCAGCAGTGAGGACAGGAAATATGCAACTAATGAAAAACTGTTTTTT
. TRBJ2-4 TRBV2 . CASSADTKNIQYF TGTGCCAGCAGTGCCGACACCAAAAACATTCAGTACTTC
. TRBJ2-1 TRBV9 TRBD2 CASNSGTSLYNEQFF TGTGCCAGCAACTCCGGGACTAGCCTCTACAATGAGCAGTTCTTC
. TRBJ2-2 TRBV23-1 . CASHTQGITNTGELFF TGCGCCAGCCACACCCAGGGTATTACGAACACCGGGGAGCTGTTTTTT
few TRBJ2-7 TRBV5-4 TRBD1 CASSIPGQVYYEQYF TGTGCCAGCAGCATTCCGGGACAGGTATACTACGAGCAGTACTTC
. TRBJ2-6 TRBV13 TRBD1 CASSTRGPGANGLTF TGTGCCAGCAGCACCAGGGGGCCTGGGGCCAACGGCCTGACTTTC
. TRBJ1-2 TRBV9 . CASSARPPREGYTF TGTGCCAGCAGCGCCCGTCCGCCCCGGGAGGGCTACACCTTC
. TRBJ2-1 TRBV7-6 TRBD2 CASSVREGGGNEQFF TGTGCCAGCAGCGTCCGGGAGGGTGGGGGGAATGAGCAGTTCTTC
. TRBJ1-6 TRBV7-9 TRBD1 CASSWTGVASPLHF TGTGCCAGCAGCTGGACAGGGGTTGCCTCACCCCTCCACTTT
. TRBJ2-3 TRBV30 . CAWSWRGAHTDTQYF TGTGCCTGGAGTTGGCGGGGTGCCCACACAGATACGCAGTATTTT
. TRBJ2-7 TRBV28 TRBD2 CASSETSGGFYEQYF TGTGCCAGCAGCGAGACTAGCGGGGGCTTCTACGAGCAGTACTTC
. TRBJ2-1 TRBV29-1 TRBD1 CSVVPGQYYNEQFF TGCAGCGTAGTTCCGGGACAGTACTACAATGAGCAGTTCTTC
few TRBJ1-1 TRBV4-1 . CASSQAVTVNTEAFF TGCGCCAGCAGCCAAGCGGTGACAGTGAACACTGAAGCTTTCTTT